This TCR beta chain was observed in a study of cytomegalovirus exposure and HLA in healthy donors. Trimming stripped 2 bases from V and 3 bases from J, with 5 bases between. Germline V CDR1 and CDR2: SEHNR, FQNEAQ (reference sequence). The CDR3 spans 12 residues. This PCR relied on a set of 60 Vbeta primers and 13 Jbeta primers. Measured with immunoSEQ multiplex PCR; TCRdb has only the in-frame clones, and not every one. This table holds more than 150,000 clones, more than 75% found once. The sequence derives from a man in his forties in good health and CMV-seronegative. The rearrangement links TRBV7-9 to TRBJ2-7; D gene unclear. Sequencing input: PBMCs. In nucleotides, the CDR3 is TGTGCCAGCAGCTTACAGGACTACGAGCAGTACTTC. Amino acids: CASSLQDYEQYF.